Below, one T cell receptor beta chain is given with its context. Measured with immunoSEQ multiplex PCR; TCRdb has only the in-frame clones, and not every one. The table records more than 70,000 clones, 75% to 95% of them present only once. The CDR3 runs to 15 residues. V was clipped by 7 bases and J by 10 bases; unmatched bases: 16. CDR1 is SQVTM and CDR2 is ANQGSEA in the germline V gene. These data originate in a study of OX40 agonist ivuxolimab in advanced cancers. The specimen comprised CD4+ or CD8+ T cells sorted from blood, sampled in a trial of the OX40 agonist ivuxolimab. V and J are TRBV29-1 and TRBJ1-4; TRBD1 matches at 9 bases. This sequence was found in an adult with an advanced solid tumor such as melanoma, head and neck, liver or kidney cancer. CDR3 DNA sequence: TGCAGCGCCGCGGACCCGGGACAGGGAGGAGGAAAACTGTTTTTT. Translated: CSAADPGQGGGKLFF.